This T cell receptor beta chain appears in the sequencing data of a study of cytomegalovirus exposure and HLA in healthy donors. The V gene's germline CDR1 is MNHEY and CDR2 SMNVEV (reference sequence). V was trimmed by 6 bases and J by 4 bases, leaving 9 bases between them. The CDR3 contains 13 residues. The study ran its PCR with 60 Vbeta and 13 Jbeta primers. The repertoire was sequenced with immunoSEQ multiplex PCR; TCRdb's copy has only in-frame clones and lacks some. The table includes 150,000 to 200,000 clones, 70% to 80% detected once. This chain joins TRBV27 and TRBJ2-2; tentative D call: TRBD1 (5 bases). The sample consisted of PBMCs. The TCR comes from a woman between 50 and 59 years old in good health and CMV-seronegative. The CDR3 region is CASSATATGELFF. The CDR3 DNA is TGTGCCAGCAGCGCGACAGCCACCGGGGAGCTGTTTTTT.